These 22 T cell receptor beta chains were sequenced from one sample in a study of blood T cell repertoires in COVID-19. Some clones are missing from TCRdb's copy, which holds only in-frame ones; the method was immunoSEQ multiplex PCR. The table has about 90,000 clones, roughly nine tenths seen once. Sample: peripheral blood. These receptors were taken from a man in his fifties with COVID-19, enrolled during active disease.

This chain connects TRBV18 to TRBJ1-6; 10 nucleotides agree with TRBD1. Trimming cost V 2 bases and J 11 bases; bases outside gene matches: 9. Per the germline V gene, CDR1 is KGHSH and CDR2 is LQKENI. The CDR3 has 16 amino acids. CDR3: CASSPATGGSSTPLHF. The CDR3 DNA sequence: TGTGCCAGCTCACCAGCGACAGGGGGCTCATCTACACCCCTCCACTTT.

The rearrangement joins TRBV30 to TRBJ1-1; 9 bases fit TRBD1. This CDR3 region has 12 residues. Germline V lookup: CDR1 GTSNPN, CDR2 SVGIG (reference sequence). V lost 5 bases and J lost 5; bases outside the gene matches: 3. Here the CDR3 reads CAWGQGKTEAFF. The CDR3 DNA reads as TGTGCCTGGGGACAGGGGAAGACTGAAGCTTTCTTT.

The chain uses TRBV28 and TRBJ1-2; D perhaps matches TRBD1 (5 bases). Germline CDR1 and CDR2: MDHEN and SYDVKM. The CDR3 contains 14 residues. Trimming took off 7 bases at V and 8 bases at J, with 20 bases between the two ends. The CDR3 loop is CASTQGSRDEGYTF. CDR3 DNA: TGTGCCAGCACCCAGGGATCCAGGGATGAGGGCTACACCTTC.

This rearrangement joins TRBV18 to TRBJ1-1; TRBD1 is a possible D gene (6 bases). The CDR3 spans 19 residues. Germline lookup yields CDR1 KGHSH and CDR2 LQKENI. Trimming stripped 2 bases from V and 0 bases from J, with 22 bases between. The CDR3 region has the DNA TGTGCCAGCTCACCAATAGTATCGCAGGGGACTAATATGAACACTGAAGCTTTCTTT. This codes for CASSPIVSQGTNMNTEAFF.

The chain uses TRBV4-2 and TRBJ1-5; D is unresolved. Germline CDR1 and CDR2: LGHNA and YNFKEQ. The CDR3 is 16 residues long. Trimming stripped 1 base from V and 6 bases from J, with 16 bases between. The CDR3 bases are TGTGCCAGCAGCCAAGGGAGGCAGGTGAATGGTCAGCCCCAGCATTTT. This encodes CASSQGRQVNGQPQHF.

The gene calls are TRBV6-4 and TRBJ2-6; the match to TRBD2 covers 7 bases. This CDR3 region has 16 residues. The germline gives CDR1 MRHNA, CDR2 SNTAGT. Unmatched junction bases numbered 6, after V lost 6 bases and J lost 1 base. DNA of the CDR3: TGTGCCAGCAGCCCAAAGGGAGGGTCTGGGGCCAACGTCCTGACTTTC. Its protein product is CASSPKGGSGANVLTF.

The chain links TRBV7-2 to TRBJ2-2; the D gene is possibly TRBD2 (7 bases). CDR1 is SGHTA and CDR2 is FQGNSA in the germline V gene. The V gene lost 3 bases and the J gene lost 5 bases, with 10 bases spanning the gap. This CDR3 comprises 14 residues. CDR3 sequence reads: CASSLGGRTGELFF. The CDR3 DNA is TGTGCCAGCAGCTTGGGGGGGCGAACCGGGGAGCTGTTTTTT. The variable domain in full, completed from reference TRBV7-2 and TRBJ2-2, reads GAGVSQSPSNKVTEKGKDVELRCDPISGHTALYWYRQSLGQGLEFLIYFQGNSAPDKSGLPSDRFSAERTGGSVSTLTIQRTQQEDSAVYLCASSLGGRTGELFFGEGSRLTVL.

This chain connects TRBV11-1 to TRBJ2-1; maybe TRBD2 (7 bases). Per germline, CDR1 SGHAT and CDR2 FQDESV (reference sequence). V gave up 8 bases and J gave up 0 bases, with 14 bases separating them. The CDR3 spans 15 residues. CDR3 amino acids: CASGGGPSSYNEQFF. As DNA, the CDR3 is TGTGCCAGCGGGGGGGGGCCGAGCTCCTACAATGAGCAGTTCTTC.

The V and J genes are TRBV5-1 and TRBJ1-4; 8 bases match TRBD1. The V and J ends lost 8 bases and 0 bases, in that order; junction bases with no gene match: 6. CDR1 SGHRS and CDR2 YFSETQ come from the germline V gene. This CDR3 is built from 15 residues. The CDR3 region is CASTKTGATNEKLFF. The CDR3 DNA sequence: TGCGCCAGTACAAAGACAGGGGCAACTAATGAAAAACTGTTTTTT.

The rearrangement links TRBV5-1 to TRBJ1-1; 8 nucleotides line up with TRBD1. The J segment lost 4 bases and the V segment lost 3 bases, leaving 8 bases of the junction unmatched. From germline, CDR1 is SGHRS and CDR2 YFSETQ. This CDR3 is 15 amino acids long. The CDR3 coding sequence is TGCGCCAGCAGCTCAGACAGGGGAGCCAGCACTGAAGCTTTCTTT. It encodes CASSSDRGASTEAFF.

The genes are TRBV2 and TRBJ2-3, with 11 bases matching TRBD2. V was clipped by 7 bases and J by 3 bases; unmatched bases: 6. The CDR3 covers 15 residues. Germline V CDR1 and CDR2: SNHLY, FYNNEI. The DNA of the CDR3 is TGTGCCAGCAATTTAGCGGGGGGGCCGACAGATACGCAGTATTTT. Its translation: CASNLAGGPTDTQYF. Full variable domain (remainder filled in from reference TRBV2 and TRBJ2-3): EPEVTQTPSHQVTQMGQEVILRCVPISNHLYFYWYRQILGQKVEFLVSFYNNEISEKSEIFDDQFSVERPDGSNFTLKIRSTKLEDSAMYFCASNLAGGPTDTQYFGPGTRLTVL.

A single count supports this clone. The genes are TRBV4-1 and TRBJ2-7, with 15 bases lining up with TRBD2. CDR1 is MGHRA, CDR2 YSYEKL, per germline. The CDR3 covers 17 residues. Trimming removed 0 bases from V and 3 bases from J; junction bases left unmatched: 3. The CDR3, as DNA: TGCGCCAGCAGCCAAGAACGGGGACTAGCGGGGGGCTACGAGCAGTACTTC. Translated, it gives CASSQERGLAGGYEQYF.

The chain recombines TRBV6-2 or TRBV6-3 with TRBJ2-2; perhaps TRBD1 as D (5 bases). Between the trimmed V and J ends, which lost 3 bases and 0 bases, there was a span of 20 bases. Germline CDR1 MNHEY, CDR2 SVGEGT. The CDR3 length is 19 residues. CDR3 amino acids: CASSYSFVGRAPNTGELFF. The CDR3 bases are TGTGCCAGCAGTTATTCGTTCGTGGGCAGGGCCCCGAACACCGGGGAGCTGTTTTTT.

This chain links TRBV10-3 with TRBJ2-2; 10 nucleotides align to TRBD1. The V gene end was trimmed by 5 bases and the J gene end by 4 bases; junction bases not matched to a gene: 16. Germline V CDR1 and CDR2: ENHRY, SYGVKD. The CDR3 consists of 19 residues. CDR3 region: CAISSPNRPGQGSTGELFF. DNA of the CDR3: TGTGCCATCAGTTCTCCCAATCGACCGGGACAGGGGAGCACCGGGGAGCTGTTTTTT.

The chain carries TRBV4-3 and TRBJ2-2; tentatively, D is TRBD2 (6 bases). Trimming cost V 1 base and J 3 bases, with 15 bases left between them. This CDR3 contains 17 residues. Germline V gene sequence: CDR1 LGHNA, CDR2 YSLEER. The CDR3 region is CASSQALVGDYTGELFF. In DNA form, the CDR3 reads TGCGCCAGCAGCCAAGCTTTAGTGGGGGACTACACCGGGGAGCTGTTTTTT.

V is TRBV25-1 and J is TRBJ1-5; no clear D. Germline V gene lookup returns CDR1 MGHDK and CDR2 SYGVNS. Trimming took off 2 bases at V and 0 bases at J, with 5 bases between the two ends. This CDR3 contains 14 residues. DNA of the CDR3: TGTGCCAGCAGTGAACAGATTAGCAATCAGCCCCAGCATTTT. This codes for CASSEQISNQPQHF.

The rearrangement uses TRBV27 and TRBJ2-5; TRBD1 matches at 8 bases. The CDR3 has 19 residues. The V gene's germline CDR1 is MNHEY and CDR2 SMNVEV (reference sequence). Trimming cost V 2 bases and J 5 bases; bases outside gene matches: 19. CDR3 region: CASSLGPGVGRGRGETQYF. The CDR3 region has the DNA TGTGCCAGCAGTTTAGGACCCGGTGTTGGCAGGGGGCGCGGGGAGACCCAGTACTTC.

This chain joins TRBV7-2 and TRBJ1-2, with D possibly matching TRBD1 (5 bases). V was pared by 5 bases and J by 8 bases, with 12 bases between. Germline loops: CDR1 SGHTA, CDR2 FQGNSA. The CDR3 contains 12 residues. The CDR3 nucleotides read TGTGCCAGCAGCCCGGGGGTCTTGGGCTACACCTTC. Its protein is CASSPGVLGYTF.

The chain employs TRBV18 and TRBJ2-7, with D unresolved. V was clipped by 5 bases and J by 0 bases, with 11 bases between them. Germline V lookup: CDR1 KGHSH, CDR2 LQKENI. The CDR3 spans 14 residues. CDR3 DNA sequence: TGTGCCAGCTCAGACACTTTAAGCTCCTACGAGCAGTACTTC. Its protein is CASSDTLSSYEQYF.

The chain couples TRBV15 to TRBJ2-7, with TRBD2 matching 8 bases. Germline V gives CDR1 LNHNV, CDR2 YYDKDF (reference sequence). Trimming took 0 bases from V and 2 from J; bases not matched to a gene: 15. The CDR3 is made up of 19 amino acids. In DNA, the CDR3 is TGTGCCACCAGCAGAGATTTGGCCAATTACGCGGGACTAGCCTACGAGCAGTACTTC. As protein: CATSRDLANYAGLAYEQYF.

The V gene is TRBV2, the J gene TRBJ1-5, with 7 bases fitting TRBD1. Unmatched junction bases numbered 8, after V lost 3 bases and J lost 3 bases. Germline V gene sequence: CDR1 SNHLY, CDR2 FYNNEI. The CDR3 is 16 residues long. CDR3 nucleotides: TGTGCCAGCAGTGATGGGCAGGGGGAAATCAATCAGCCCCAGCATTTT. It translates to CASSDGQGEINQPQHF.

The chain employs TRBV6-6 and TRBJ2-7, with D perhaps matching TRBD1 (7 bases). The CDR3 extends over 17 amino acids. The V end was cut by 7 bases, the J end by 0 bases, with 22 bases between. CDR1 and CDR2 from the germline V gene are MNHNY and SVGAGI (reference sequence). The CDR3 DNA is TGTGCCAGCACTCGGACGCCATCAGGGGGGAGCTCCTACGAGCAGTACTTC. Encoded protein: CASTRTPSGGSSYEQYF.